The 12 T cell receptor beta chains below all came from one sample that was sequenced in a study of patients and donors after allogeneic stem cell transplantation. TCRdb called the RT-PCR reads again in MiXCR, with one record for every CDR3 protein. The sample carries about 960,000 distinct CDR3 sequences, over 15% recorded once. The sequenced sample consisted of blood, either unsorted or a sorted T cell fraction (not recorded which). These receptors were taken from a human donor who was either an allogeneic HSCT recipient or a stem cell or donor lymphocyte infusion donor (not recorded which). It is not recorded whose cells these are; they may come from a transplant donor.

This chain joins TRBV29-1 and TRBJ1-2, with D possibly matching TRBD1 (5 bases). This CDR3 comprises 13 residues. With 5 bases removed from V and 3 bases from J, the gap between germline ends came to 13 bases. Germline-derived CDR1 and CDR2 are SQVTM and ANQGSEA. The CDR3 reads CSVQEGNDYGYTF. CDR3 bases: TGCAGCGTTCAGGAGGGGAATGACTATGGCTACACCTTC.

The genes are TRBV12-3 or TRBV12-4 and TRBJ2-1, with TRBD2 matching over 12 bases. The CDR3 loop spans 16 amino acids. With V trimmed by 6 bases and J by 6 bases, 9 bases remained unmatched. The CDR3 DNA reads TGTGCCAGCAGCCCATATGGACTAGCGGGGTCCAATGAGCAGTTCTTC. This gives the protein CASSPYGLAGSNEQFF.

This clonotype was observed a handful of times. The chain uses TRBV21-1 and TRBJ1-6. TRBV21-1 is flagged as a pseudogene. The CDR3 loop spans 15 amino acids. The CDR3 loop reads CASSNRWSINSPLHF. CDR3 nucleotide sequence: TGTGCCAGCAGCAACCGGTGGTCTATTAATTCACCCCTCCACTTT.

This clonotype has only a few counts. The J gene is TRBJ2-1, the V gene TRBV9, with D hard to call. Germline V lookup: CDR1 SGDLS, CDR2 YYNGEE. V was trimmed by 1 base and J by 8 bases, leaving 10 bases between them. There are 13 residues in the CDR3. CDR3: CASSVKAVDEQFF. DNA of the CDR3: TGTGCCAGCAGCGTAAAAGCAGTGGATGAGCAGTTCTTC. Full variable domain (outside the CDR3, taken from reference TRBV9 and TRBJ2-1): DSGVTQTPKHLITATGQRVTLRCSPRSGDLSVYWYQQSLDQGLQFLIQYYNGEERAKGNILERFSAQQFPDLHSELNLSSLELGDSALYFCASSVKAVDEQFFGPGTRLTVL.

Only a few counts were recorded for this clonotype. The chain couples TRBV4-1 to TRBJ1-1; the match to TRBD1 covers 10 bases. The length of the CDR3 is 15 residues. With 4 bases clipped from V and 5 bases from J, the junction kept 7 bases outside the gene matches. Germline-derived CDR1 and CDR2 are MGHRA and YSYEKL. The CDR3 DNA reads TGCGCCAGCAGCCTCCGGGACAGGGGTATTACTGAAGCTTTCTTT. It specifies CASSLRDRGITEAFF.

J is TRBJ2-3 and V is TRBV20-1; D is perhaps TRBD2 (6 bases). Trimming pared 6 bases from V and 3 bases from J, leaving 19 bases between. CDR3 length equals 15 residues. Germline loops: CDR1 DFQATT, CDR2 SNEGSKA (reference sequence). In DNA, the CDR3 is TGCAGTGCACCCTCGTTTAGCGGAAAAACAGATACGCAGTATTTT. It yields the protein CSAPSFSGKTDTQYF.

The table lists this clonotype with a few counts. The CDR3 nucleotides are TGTGCCAGCAGTGACGACAGGGGGTCTGAAAAACTGTTTTTT. It encodes CASSDDRGSEKLFF. The J gene is TRBJ1-4, the V gene TRBV25-1; 9 bases map to TRBD1. Germline V gives CDR1 MGHDK, CDR2 SYGVNS. The ends lost 3 bases at V and 7 bases at J; junction bases unmatched: 3. The length of the CDR3 is 14 residues.

The table lists this clonotype with a few counts. The V and J genes are TRBV3-1 and TRBJ2-3; 7 bases line up with TRBD1. Germline CDR1 reads LGHDT; CDR2 reads YNNKEL (reference sequence). The CDR3 covers 16 residues. V trimming: 2 bases; J trimming: 2 bases; junction bases outside the gene matches: 7. CDR3 nucleotides: TGTGCCAGCAGCCAATCCCGGGACAGACTCACAGATACGCAGTATTTT. Amino acids: CASSQSRDRLTDTQYF.

The chain is built from TRBV24-1 and TRBJ1-1; no firm D call. V lost 5 bases, J lost 0 bases, and 6 bases lay in between. Germline CDR1 KGHDR, CDR2 SFDVKD. The CDR3 contains 13 residues. CDR3 nucleotides: TGTGCCACCAGTGGTACCCTGAACACTGAAGCTTTCTTT. Its translation is CATSGTLNTEAFF.

This clonotype was counted between two and nine times. CDR3 sequence reads: CASSSALTAYEQYF. The CDR3 region has the DNA TGTGCCAGCAGCTCGGCATTAACCGCCTACGAGCAGTACTTC. This chain uses TRBV7-2 with TRBJ2-7, with D hard to call. This CDR3 contains 14 residues. V dropped 4 bases and J dropped 2 bases, with 12 bases sitting between them. CDR1 is SGHTA, CDR2 FQGNSA, per germline.

The chain employs TRBV7-9 and TRBJ2-3; D is unresolved. From germline, CDR1 is SEHNR and CDR2 FQNEAQ (reference sequence). The CDR3 is 14 amino acids. The V end lost 2 bases, the J end lost 5 bases, and 11 bases lay between the germline ends. The CDR3 bases are TGTGCCAGCAGCTTAACGGTCTCTGGAGATACGCAGTATTTT. This gives the protein CASSLTVSGDTQYF.

V is TRBV30 and J is TRBJ1-5; 9 positions match TRBD1. This CDR3 is built from 15 residues. The V gene end was trimmed by 2 bases and the J gene end by 5 bases; junction bases not matched to a gene: 7. CDR1 is GTSNPN and CDR2 is SVGIG in the germline V gene (reference sequence). This chain's CDR3 is CAWSPPGQGYQPQHF. In DNA form, the CDR3 reads TGTGCCTGGAGTCCTCCGGGACAGGGCTATCAGCCCCAGCATTTT.